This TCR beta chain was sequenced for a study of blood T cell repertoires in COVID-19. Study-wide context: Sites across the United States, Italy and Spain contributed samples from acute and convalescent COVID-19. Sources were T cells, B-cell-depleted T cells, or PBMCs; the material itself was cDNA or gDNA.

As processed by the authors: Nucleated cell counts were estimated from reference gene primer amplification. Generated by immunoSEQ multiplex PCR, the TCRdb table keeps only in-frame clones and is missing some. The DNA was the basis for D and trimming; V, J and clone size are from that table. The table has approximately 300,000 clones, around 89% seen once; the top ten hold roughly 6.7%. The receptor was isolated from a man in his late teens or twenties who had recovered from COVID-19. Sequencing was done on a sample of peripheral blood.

The CDR3 loop reads CASSLLGTPGEKLFF. The CDR3 coding sequence is TGTGCCAGCAGTCTATTGGGGACACCGGGTGAAAAACTGTTTTTT. V usage is TRBV27 and J usage is TRBJ1-4; a possible D gene is TRBD1 (6 bases). From germline, CDR1 is MNHEY and CDR2 SMNVEV (reference sequence). V lost 5 bases and J 7 bases, leaving 17 bases between the germline ends. This CDR3 region has 15 residues.